Listed below are T cell receptor beta chains from one sample, sequenced in a study of T cell responses to AZD1222 COVID-19 vaccine. Profiling relied on immunoSEQ multiplex PCR, and the TCRdb table lists in-frame clones only, not all of them. Of roughly 100,000 clones detected, approximately 88% appear once; the ten largest clones hold about 18%. The specimen was peripheral blood, collected on day 0 of AZD1222 vaccination. These receptors all stem from an adult in good health. Each CDR3 is given with its conserved first and last residue. The D gene is left open where the match is weak. Not every row has a clone size; where given, it reads once, few, many or a size class.

J gene: TRBJ2-3
clone size: NA
D gene: TRBD2
V gene: TRBV28
CDR3 protein: CASSSTTTSGRPTDTQYF
CDR3 DNA: TGTGCCAGCAGTTCTACTACCACTAGCGGGAGACCTACAGATACGCAGTATTTT

J gene: TRBJ2-1
clone size: NA
D gene: TRBD2
V gene: TRBV7-2
CDR3 protein: CASSFSSGGNEQFF
CDR3 DNA: TGTGCCAGCAGCTTTTCTAGCGGGGGCAATGAGCAGTTCTTC

J gene: TRBJ1-1
clone size: NA
D gene: NA
V gene: TRBV4-3
CDR3 protein: CASSQLAGTNTEAFF
CDR3 DNA: TGCGCCAGCAGCCAACTCGCAGGGACAAACACTGAAGCTTTCTTT

J gene: TRBJ1-3
clone size: NA
D gene: NA
V gene: TRBV6-5
CDR3 protein: CASTPGPKGGNTIYF
CDR3 DNA: TGTGCCAGCACTCCGGGACCCAAGGGTGGAAACACCATATATTTT

J gene: TRBJ1-2
clone size: NA
D gene: TRBD1
V gene: TRBV19
CDR3 protein: CASSITGVGYGYTF
CDR3 DNA: TGTGCCAGTAGTATTACAGGGGTAGGCTATGGCTACACCTTC

J gene: TRBJ1-5
clone size: NA
D gene: NA
V gene: TRBV9
CDR3 protein: CASFRPSTGWVGQPQHF
CDR3 DNA: TGTGCCAGCTTTCGACCCTCTACAGGGTGGGTGGGTCAGCCCCAGCATTTT

J gene: TRBJ2-2
clone size: NA
D gene: TRBD1
V gene: TRBV18
CDR3 protein: CASSRDSTGELFF
CDR3 DNA: TGTGCCAGCTCACGGGACAGCACCGGGGAGCTGTTTTTT

J gene: TRBJ2-3
clone size: NA
D gene: NA
V gene: TRBV19
CDR3 protein: CASSIPGTGPTDTQYF
CDR3 DNA: TGTGCCAGTAGTATACCCGGCACCGGTCCCACAGATACGCAGTATTTT

J gene: TRBJ2-2
clone size: NA
D gene: TRBD1
V gene: TRBV5-4
CDR3 protein: CASLGQGKFAGELFF
CDR3 DNA: TGTGCCAGCCTAGGACAGGGGAAATTTGCCGGGGAGCTGTTTTTT

J gene: TRBJ2-3
clone size: NA
D gene: NA
V gene: TRBV9
CDR3 protein: CASSPPQGMEADTQYF
CDR3 DNA: TGTGCCAGCAGCCCCCCACAGGGAATGGAGGCAGATACGCAGTATTTT

J gene: TRBJ1-5
clone size: NA
D gene: NA
V gene: TRBV28
CDR3 protein: CASNSNQPQHF
CDR3 DNA: TGTGCCAGCAATAGCAATCAGCCCCAGCATTTT

J gene: TRBJ1-5
clone size: NA
D gene: NA
V gene: TRBV7-6
CDR3 protein: CASSLDAPRGQPQHF
CDR3 DNA: TGTGCCAGCAGCTTAGACGCCCCCCGGGGTCAGCCCCAGCATTTT

J gene: TRBJ2-7
clone size: NA
D gene: TRBD1
V gene: TRBV14
CDR3 protein: CASSLWTGASYEQYF
CDR3 DNA: TGTGCCAGCAGCCTTTGGACAGGGGCCTCCTACGAGCAGTACTTC

J gene: TRBJ1-1
clone size: NA
D gene: TRBD1
V gene: TRBV2
CDR3 protein: CASRLRGRTEAFF
CDR3 DNA: TGTGCCAGCAGGCTCAGGGGGCGAACTGAAGCTTTCTTT

J gene: TRBJ2-3
clone size: NA
D gene: NA
V gene: TRBV27
CDR3 protein: CASSLGGRGDTQYF
CDR3 DNA: TGTGCCAGCAGTTTAGGGGGGCGGGGAGATACGCAGTATTTT

J gene: TRBJ1-5
clone size: NA
D gene: NA
V gene: TRBV11-2
CDR3 protein: CASSLFGNQPQHF
CDR3 DNA: TGTGCCAGCAGCTTATTTGGGAATCAGCCCCAGCATTTT

J gene: TRBJ2-2
clone size: NA
D gene: TRBD2
V gene: TRBV4-3
CDR3 protein: CASSPHPPTSGGAGELFF
CDR3 DNA: TGCGCCAGCAGCCCGCACCCCCCGACTAGCGGGGGGGCCGGGGAGCTGTTTTTT

J gene: TRBJ1-3
clone size: NA
D gene: TRBD1
V gene: TRBV6-6
CDR3 protein: CASSYGQGGPGNTIYF
CDR3 DNA: TGTGCCAGCAGTTACGGTCAGGGGGGGCCGGGAAACACCATATATTTT

J gene: TRBJ1-2
clone size: NA
D gene: TRBD1
V gene: TRBV25-1
CDR3 protein: CASSEVDRGYGYTF
CDR3 DNA: TGTGCCAGCAGTGAGGTTGACAGGGGTTATGGCTACACCTTC

J gene: TRBJ2-5
clone size: NA
D gene: NA
V gene: TRBV7-8
CDR3 protein: CASSSHRETQYF
CDR3 DNA: TGTGCCAGCAGCTCCCACAGAGAGACCCAGTACTTC

J gene: TRBJ2-5
clone size: NA
D gene: TRBD2
V gene: TRBV15
CDR3 protein: CATSWEGGFQETQYF
CDR3 DNA: TGTGCCACCAGCTGGGAGGGCGGATTCCAAGAGACCCAGTACTTC

J gene: TRBJ2-1
clone size: NA
D gene: TRBD2
V gene: TRBV12-3/TRBV12-4
CDR3 protein: CASTIWGGEQFF
CDR3 DNA: TGTGCCAGCACCATTTGGGGGGGTGAGCAGTTCTTC

J gene: TRBJ1-5
clone size: NA
D gene: TRBD1
V gene: TRBV15
CDR3 protein: CATSMDRGTQPQHF
CDR3 DNA: TGTGCCACCAGCATGGACAGGGGCACGCAGCCCCAGCATTTT

J gene: TRBJ1-2
clone size: NA
D gene: NA
V gene: TRBV2
CDR3 protein: CASSAGRQNYGYTF
CDR3 DNA: TGTGCCAGCTCGGCGGGCAGGCAAAACTATGGCTACACCTTC

J gene: TRBJ1-1
clone size: NA
D gene: NA
V gene: TRBV11-3
CDR3 protein: CASSLAVLKGQNTEAFF
CDR3 DNA: TGTGCCAGCAGCTTAGCGGTTTTAAAAGGACAGAACACTGAAGCTTTCTTT

J gene: TRBJ1-1
clone size: once
D gene: TRBD1
V gene: TRBV12-3/TRBV12-4
CDR3 protein: CASRGQTEAFF
CDR3 DNA: TGTGCCAGCAGGGGACAGACCGAAGCTTTCTTT

J gene: TRBJ2-7
clone size: NA
D gene: NA
V gene: TRBV9
CDR3 protein: CASSVEGYEQYF
CDR3 DNA: TGTGCCAGCAGCGTAGAAGGCTACGAGCAGTACTTC

J gene: TRBJ2-5
clone size: NA
D gene: TRBD2
V gene: TRBV5-8
CDR3 protein: CASRAGLTYQETQYF
CDR3 DNA: TGTGCCAGCAGAGCGGGACTTACGTACCAAGAGACCCAGTACTTC

J gene: TRBJ1-3
clone size: NA
D gene: NA
V gene: TRBV7-2
CDR3 protein: CASSPRQTSSGNTIYF
CDR3 DNA: TGTGCCAGCAGCCCACGACAGACAAGCTCTGGAAACACCATATATTTT

J gene: TRBJ1-2
clone size: once
D gene: NA
V gene: TRBV3-1/TRBV3-2
CDR3 protein: CASSQGGINYGYTF
CDR3 DNA: TGTGCCAGCAGCCAAGGGGGGATTAACTATGGCTACACCTTC

J gene: TRBJ2-7
clone size: once
D gene: NA
V gene: TRBV4-1
CDR3 protein: CASSQEGGAEQYF
CDR3 DNA: TGCGCCAGCAGCCAAGAGGGCGGGGCCGAGCAGTACTTC

J gene: TRBJ1-1
clone size: NA
D gene: TRBD1
V gene: TRBV9
CDR3 protein: CASSVNTGGTEAFF
CDR3 DNA: TGTGCCAGCAGCGTGAATACAGGGGGTACTGAAGCTTTCTTT

J gene: TRBJ1-5
clone size: once
D gene: NA
V gene: TRBV12-5
CDR3 protein: CASGLRAAGQPQHF
CDR3 DNA: TGTGCTAGTGGTTTGAGAGCCGCGGGTCAGCCCCAGCATTTT

J gene: TRBJ1-2
clone size: NA
D gene: NA
V gene: TRBV7-2
CDR3 protein: CASSFTDGTNYGYTF
CDR3 DNA: TGTGCCAGCAGCTTCACCGACGGGACTAACTATGGCTACACCTTC

J gene: TRBJ1-2
clone size: few
D gene: NA
V gene: TRBV29-1
CDR3 protein: CSVEVFEASTF
CDR3 DNA: TGCAGCGTTGAAGTTTTCGAAGCGTCCACCTTC

J gene: TRBJ2-7
clone size: medium-sized
D gene: NA
V gene: TRBV29-1
CDR3 protein: CSVELTGEGYEQYF
CDR3 DNA: TGCAGCGTTGAATTGACAGGGGAGGGCTACGAGCAGTACTTC

J gene: TRBJ1-3
clone size: once
D gene: NA
V gene: TRBV28
CDR3 protein: CASRKQDGRNTIYF
CDR3 DNA: TGTGCCAGCAGGAAGCAGGACGGTCGAAACACCATATATTTT

J gene: TRBJ1-3
clone size: NA
D gene: NA
V gene: TRBV6-5
CDR3 protein: CASSPDQGYGNTIYF
CDR3 DNA: TGTGCCAGCAGTCCGGACCAGGGATATGGAAACACCATATATTTT

J gene: TRBJ2-6
clone size: NA
D gene: NA
V gene: TRBV4-3
CDR3 protein: CASSQGPALYGANVLTF
CDR3 DNA: TGCGCCAGCAGCCAAGGTCCAGCCCTCTATGGGGCCAACGTCCTGACTTTC

J gene: TRBJ2-1
clone size: NA
D gene: TRBD1
V gene: TRBV24-1
CDR3 protein: CATSDSHRGLSYNEQFF
CDR3 DNA: TGTGCCACCAGTGACAGCCACAGGGGCCTCTCCTACAATGAGCAGTTCTTC

J gene: TRBJ1-5
clone size: NA
D gene: TRBD1
V gene: TRBV6-5
CDR3 protein: CATWTGGINQPQHF
CDR3 DNA: TGTGCCACCTGGACAGGGGGCATTAATCAGCCCCAGCATTTT

J gene: TRBJ2-4
clone size: few
D gene: TRBD1
V gene: TRBV28
CDR3 protein: CASTNPRGLGYIQYF
CDR3 DNA: TGTGCCAGCACCAACCCCAGGGGGTTGGGGTACATTCAGTACTTC

J gene: TRBJ2-7
clone size: NA
D gene: TRBD1
V gene: TRBV3-1/TRBV3-2
CDR3 protein: CASSQDRGQVREQYF
CDR3 DNA: TGTGCCAGCAGCCAAGATAGGGGACAGGTTCGCGAGCAGTACTTC